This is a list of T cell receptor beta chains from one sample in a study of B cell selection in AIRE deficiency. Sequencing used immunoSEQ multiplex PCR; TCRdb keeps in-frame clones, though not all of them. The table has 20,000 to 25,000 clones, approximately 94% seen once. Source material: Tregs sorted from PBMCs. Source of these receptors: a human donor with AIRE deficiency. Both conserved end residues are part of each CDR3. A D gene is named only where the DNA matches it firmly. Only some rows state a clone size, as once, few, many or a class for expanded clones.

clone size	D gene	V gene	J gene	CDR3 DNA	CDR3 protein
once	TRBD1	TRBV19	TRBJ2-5	TGTGCCAGTAGTCGACAGGGTCGGGCAGAGACCCAGTACTTC	CASSRQGRAETQYF
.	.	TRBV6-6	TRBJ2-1	TGTGCCAGCAGTTACTCACTAGGACTGAGTGAGCAGTTCTTC	CASSYSLGLSEQFF
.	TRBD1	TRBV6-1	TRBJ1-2	TGTGCCAGCAGCGGGGGGACAGGGGCTTTGGGCTACACCTTC	CASSGGTGALGYTF
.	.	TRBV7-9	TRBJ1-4	TGTGCCAGCAGCTTTGGGGTCCTTAATGAAAAACTGTTTTTT	CASSFGVLNEKLFF
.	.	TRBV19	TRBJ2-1	TGTGCCAGTAGTATGGCGGGGCCGACAGCCTACAATGAGCAGTTCTTC	CASSMAGPTAYNEQFF
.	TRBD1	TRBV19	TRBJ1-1	TGTGCCAGTAGTATAGCAGGGGGCACTGAAGCTTTCTTT	CASSIAGGTEAFF
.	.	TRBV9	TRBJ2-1	TGTGCCAGCAGCCCCCAAGGGAATGAGCAGTTCTTC	CASSPQGNEQFF
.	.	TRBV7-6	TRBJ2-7	TGTGCCAGCAGCTTAGGGACAGTCTCCTACGAGCAGTACTTC	CASSLGTVSYEQYF
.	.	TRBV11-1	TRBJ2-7	TGTGCCAGCAGCTCCTACAGGGAGGGGAGCTCCTACGAGCAGTACTTC	CASSSYREGSSYEQYF
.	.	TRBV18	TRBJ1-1	TGTGCCAGCCAACAAAACACTGAAGCTTTCTTT	CASQQNTEAFF
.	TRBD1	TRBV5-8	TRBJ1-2	TGTGCCAGCAGCAACCGACAGGGTAGAGGGCCTGGCTATGGCTACACCTTC	CASSNRQGRGPGYGYTF
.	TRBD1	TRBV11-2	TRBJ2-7	TGTGCCAGCAGCGTCTCGACAGGGTGGTACGAGCAGTACTTC	CASSVSTGWYEQYF
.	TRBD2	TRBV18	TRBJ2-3	TGTGCCAGCTCACCGCGGCCCGGGAGGAACACAGATACGCAGTATTTT	CASSPRPGRNTDTQYF
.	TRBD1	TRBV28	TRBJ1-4	TGTGCCAGCAGTTCGGGACAGGGTTTCCGTGAAAAACTGTTTTTT	CASSSGQGFREKLFF
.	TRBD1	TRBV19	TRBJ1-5	TGTGCCAGTAGGTTGACAGGGATTCTTCAGCCCCAGCATTTT	CASRLTGILQPQHF
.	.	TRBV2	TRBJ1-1	TGTGCCAGCAGAGTGGGTCAGTGGGCCACTGAAGCTTTCTTT	CASRVGQWATEAFF
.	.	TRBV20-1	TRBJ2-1	TGCAGTGCTAGTGTAAACAATGAGCAGTTCTTC	CSASVNNEQFF
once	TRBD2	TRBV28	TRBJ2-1	TGTGCCAGCAGTTTTACCGGGACTACTTACAATGAGCAGTTCTTC	CASSFTGTTYNEQFF
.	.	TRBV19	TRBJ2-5	TGTGCCAGTAGCGTTCTTGGCGGCGTTTTTAAAGAGACCCAGTACTTC	CASSVLGGVFKETQYF
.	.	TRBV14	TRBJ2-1	TGTGCCAGCAGCCAAGGGGTCGCAAATGAGCAGTTCTTC	CASSQGVANEQFF
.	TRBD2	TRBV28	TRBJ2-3	TGTGCCAGCAGTTGGGGGGAGGGTCGTACGCAGTATTTT	CASSWGEGRTQYF
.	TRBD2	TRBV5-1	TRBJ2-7	TGCGCCAGCAGCTTATTACTAGCGGGAGTTAGCGAGCAGTACTTC	CASSLLLAGVSEQYF
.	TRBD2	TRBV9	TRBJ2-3	TGTGCCAGCAGCCCAGGCGTGGGAGGGACAGATACGCAGTATTTT	CASSPGVGGTDTQYF
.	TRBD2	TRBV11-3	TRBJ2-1	TGTGCCAGCACGTCGGGGGGGCGAAGTTGGCATGAGCAGTTCTTC	CASTSGGRSWHEQFF
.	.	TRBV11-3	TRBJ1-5	TGTGCCAGCAGCGTAGGGGACATCCATAGCAATCAGCCCCAGCATTTT	CASSVGDIHSNQPQHF
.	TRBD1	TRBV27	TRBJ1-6	TGTGCCAGCGGAAATATGGCTTCCGGGACAGGGATGTATAATTCACCCCTCCACTTT	CASGNMASGTGMYNSPLHF
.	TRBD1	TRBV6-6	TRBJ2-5	TGTGCCAGCAGTTGGACAGGGGGGTTTGAGACCCAGTACTTC	CASSWTGGFETQYF
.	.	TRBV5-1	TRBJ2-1	TGCGCCAGCAGCTTGGGGGGGACCGTATACAATGAGCAGTTCTTC	CASSLGGTVYNEQFF
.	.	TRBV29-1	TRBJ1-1	TGCAGCGTTAGTATCGTGGGGATTGAAGCTTTCTTT	CSVSIVGIEAFF
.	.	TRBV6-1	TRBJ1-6	TGTGCCAGCAGTGAACGGAAGGGGAGTAATTCACCCCTCCACTTT	CASSERKGSNSPLHF
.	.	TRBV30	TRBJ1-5	TGTGCCTGGAGTGTACAACAGGTTCGTGGGACCCAGCATTTT	CAWSVQQVRGTQHF
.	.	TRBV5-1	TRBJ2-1	TGCGCCAGCAGCCAAAATGACCAGGGTCCGCAGTTCTTC	CASSQNDQGPQFF
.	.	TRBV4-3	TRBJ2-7	TGCGCCAGCAGCCAAGATTTCCCTTGGCCCTACGAGCAGTACTTC	CASSQDFPWPYEQYF
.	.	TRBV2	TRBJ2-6	TGTGCCAGCAGTGCAACCGGGATCTCTGGGGCCAACGTCCTGACTTTC	CASSATGISGANVLTF
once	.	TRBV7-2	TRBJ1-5	TGTGCCAGCAGCCCCGACAGGATTTATCAGCCCCAGCATTTT	CASSPDRIYQPQHF
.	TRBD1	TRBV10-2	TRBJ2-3	TGCGCCAGCAGGGGTCGGGACAGGTCCTCTTATACGCAGTATTTT	CASRGRDRSSYTQYF
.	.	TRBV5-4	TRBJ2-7	TGTGCCAGCAGCTTGGATTTGGAATTCGAGCAGTACTTC	CASSLDLEFEQYF
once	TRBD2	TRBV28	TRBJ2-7	TGTGCCAGCAGTTTACCCGGTAGCGGGAGTCCCTACGAGCAGTACTTC	CASSLPGSGSPYEQYF
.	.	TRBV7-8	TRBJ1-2	TGTGCCAGCAGCCAAGGAGGCGAGGGGCTGTATGGCTACACCTTC	CASSQGGEGLYGYTF
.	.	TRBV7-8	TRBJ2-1	TGTGCCAGCAGCCCCCAACCCCAGGGATCGCACTACAATGAGCAGTTCTTC	CASSPQPQGSHYNEQFF
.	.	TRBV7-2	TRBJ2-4	TGTGCCAGCAGCTTAGTAGAGAAAAACATTCAGTACTTC	CASSLVEKNIQYF
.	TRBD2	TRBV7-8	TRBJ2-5	TGTGCCAGCAGTCGCGGGACTAGCAGTTTCCAAGAGACCCAGTACTTC	CASSRGTSSFQETQYF
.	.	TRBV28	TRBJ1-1	TGTGCCAGCAGTCCCCGACCCCTGAAGGCTTTCTTT	CASSPRPLKAFF
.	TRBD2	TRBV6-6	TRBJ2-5	TGTGCCAGCAGCAAGACTAGCGGACAAGAGACCCAGTACTTC	CASSKTSGQETQYF
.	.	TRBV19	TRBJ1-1	TGTGCCAGTAGTATACGTGACGGATTCGAAGCTTTCTTT	CASSIRDGFEAFF
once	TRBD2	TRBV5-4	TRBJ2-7	TGTGCCAGCAGCCTATCACTAGCGGGAGCCTACGAGCAGTACTTC	CASSLSLAGAYEQYF
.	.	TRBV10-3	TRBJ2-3	TGTGCCATCAGTGGTGGCAACACAGATACGCAGTATTTT	CAISGGNTDTQYF
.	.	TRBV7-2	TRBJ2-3	TGTGCCAGCAGCTTCGGCGCAACAGATACGCAGTATTTT	CASSFGATDTQYF
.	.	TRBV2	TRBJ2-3	TGTGCCAGCAACGAGGGGGGCACAGATACGCAGTATTTT	CASNEGGTDTQYF
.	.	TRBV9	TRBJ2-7	TGTGCCAGCAGCGTCACCGGGACACGGATCGAGGAGCAGTACTTC	CASSVTGTRIEEQYF
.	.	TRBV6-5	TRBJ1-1	TGTGCCAGCAGTTACCGTGGGGGGAGGACTGAAGCTTTCTTT	CASSYRGGRTEAFF